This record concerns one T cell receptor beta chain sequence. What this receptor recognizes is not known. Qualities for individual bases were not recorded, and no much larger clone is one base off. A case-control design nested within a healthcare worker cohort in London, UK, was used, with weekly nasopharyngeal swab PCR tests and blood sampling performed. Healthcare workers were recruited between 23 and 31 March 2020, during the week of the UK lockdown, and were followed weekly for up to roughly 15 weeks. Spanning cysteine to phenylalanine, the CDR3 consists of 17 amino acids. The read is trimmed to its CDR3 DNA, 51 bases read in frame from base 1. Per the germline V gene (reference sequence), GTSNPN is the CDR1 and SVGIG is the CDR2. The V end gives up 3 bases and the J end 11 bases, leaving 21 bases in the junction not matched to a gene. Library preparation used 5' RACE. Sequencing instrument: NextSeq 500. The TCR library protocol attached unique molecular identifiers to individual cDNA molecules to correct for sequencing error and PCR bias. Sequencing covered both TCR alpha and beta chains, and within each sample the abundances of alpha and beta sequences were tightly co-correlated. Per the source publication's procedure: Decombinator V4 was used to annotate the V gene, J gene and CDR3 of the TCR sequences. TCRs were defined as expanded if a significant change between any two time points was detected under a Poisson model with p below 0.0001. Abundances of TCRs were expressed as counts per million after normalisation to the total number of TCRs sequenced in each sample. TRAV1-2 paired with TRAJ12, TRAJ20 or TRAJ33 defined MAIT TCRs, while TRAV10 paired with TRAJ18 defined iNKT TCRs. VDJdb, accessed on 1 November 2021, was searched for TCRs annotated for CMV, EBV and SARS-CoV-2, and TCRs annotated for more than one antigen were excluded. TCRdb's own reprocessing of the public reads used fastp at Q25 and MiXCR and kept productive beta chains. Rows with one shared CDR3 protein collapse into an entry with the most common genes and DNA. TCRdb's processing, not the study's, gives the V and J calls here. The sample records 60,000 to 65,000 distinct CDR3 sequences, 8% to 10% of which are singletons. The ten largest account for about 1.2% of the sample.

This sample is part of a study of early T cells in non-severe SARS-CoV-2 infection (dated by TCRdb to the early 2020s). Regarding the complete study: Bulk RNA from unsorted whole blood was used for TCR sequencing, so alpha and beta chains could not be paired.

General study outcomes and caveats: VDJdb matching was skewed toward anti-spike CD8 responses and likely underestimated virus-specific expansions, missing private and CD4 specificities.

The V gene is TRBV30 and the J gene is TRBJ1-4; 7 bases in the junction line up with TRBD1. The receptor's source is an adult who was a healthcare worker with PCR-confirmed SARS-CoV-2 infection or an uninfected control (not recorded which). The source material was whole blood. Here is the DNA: TGTGCCTGGAGCGGACCCGGACAGGAGGGTCTAGGGAAGAAACTGTTTTTT. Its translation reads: CAWSGPGQEGLGKKLFF.